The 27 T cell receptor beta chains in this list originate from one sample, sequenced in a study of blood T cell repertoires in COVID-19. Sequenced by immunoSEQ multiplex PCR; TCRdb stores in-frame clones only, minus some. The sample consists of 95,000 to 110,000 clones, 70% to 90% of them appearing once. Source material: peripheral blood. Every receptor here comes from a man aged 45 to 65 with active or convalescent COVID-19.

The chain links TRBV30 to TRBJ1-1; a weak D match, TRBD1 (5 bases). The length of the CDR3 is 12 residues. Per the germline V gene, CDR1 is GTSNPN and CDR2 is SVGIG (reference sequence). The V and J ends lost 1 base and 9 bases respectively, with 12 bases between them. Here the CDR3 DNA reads TGTGCCTGGAGTGCCCGGGGGTTCCAAGCTTTCTTT. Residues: CAWSARGFQAFF.

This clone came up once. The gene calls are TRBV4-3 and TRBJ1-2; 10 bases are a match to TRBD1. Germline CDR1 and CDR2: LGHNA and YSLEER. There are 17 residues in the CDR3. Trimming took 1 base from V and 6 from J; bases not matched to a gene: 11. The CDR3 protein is CASSQGTGGPRRDGYTF. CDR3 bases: TGCGCCAGCAGCCAAGGGACAGGGGGGCCCCGGAGGGATGGCTACACCTTC.

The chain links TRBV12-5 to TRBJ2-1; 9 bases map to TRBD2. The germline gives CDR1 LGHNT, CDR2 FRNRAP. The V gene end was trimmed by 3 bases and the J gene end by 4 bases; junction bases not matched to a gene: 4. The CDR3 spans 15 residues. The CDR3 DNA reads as TGTGCTAGTGGTTTAGAGCGGGAGGTTTACAATGAGCAGTTCTTC. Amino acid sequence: CASGLEREVYNEQFF.

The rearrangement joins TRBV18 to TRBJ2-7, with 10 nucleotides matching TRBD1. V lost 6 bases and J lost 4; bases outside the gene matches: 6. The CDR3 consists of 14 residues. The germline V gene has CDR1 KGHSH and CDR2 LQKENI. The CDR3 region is CASSGPGQGYEQYF. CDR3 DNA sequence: TGTGCCAGCTCGGGTCCGGGACAGGGGTACGAGCAGTACTTC.

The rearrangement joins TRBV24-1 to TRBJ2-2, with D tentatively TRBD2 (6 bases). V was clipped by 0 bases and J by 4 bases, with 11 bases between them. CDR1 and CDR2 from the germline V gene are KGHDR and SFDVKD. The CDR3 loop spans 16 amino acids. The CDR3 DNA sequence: TGTGCCACCAGTGATTTGACTTTCGGGAGCACCGGGGAGCTGTTTTTT. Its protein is CATSDLTFGSTGELFF.

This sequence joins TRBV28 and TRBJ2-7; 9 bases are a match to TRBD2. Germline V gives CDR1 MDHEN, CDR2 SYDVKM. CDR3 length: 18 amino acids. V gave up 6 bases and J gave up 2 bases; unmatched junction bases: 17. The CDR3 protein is CASSSNTWGSGSPYEQYF. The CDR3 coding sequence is TGTGCCAGCAGCAGCAACACCTGGGGTAGCGGGAGTCCCTACGAGCAGTACTTC.

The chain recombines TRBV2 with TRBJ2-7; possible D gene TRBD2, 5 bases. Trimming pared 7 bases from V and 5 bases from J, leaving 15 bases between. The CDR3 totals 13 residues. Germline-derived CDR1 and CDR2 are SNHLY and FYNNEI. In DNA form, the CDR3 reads TGTGCCAGCAAACTAGGCCTAAACGACGAGCAGTACTTC. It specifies CASKLGLNDEQYF.

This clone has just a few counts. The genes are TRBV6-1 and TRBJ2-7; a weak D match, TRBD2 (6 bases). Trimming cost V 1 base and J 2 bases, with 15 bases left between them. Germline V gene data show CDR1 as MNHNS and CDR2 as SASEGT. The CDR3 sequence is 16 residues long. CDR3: CASSEDGGDSAYEQYF. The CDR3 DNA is TGTGCCAGCAGTGAAGACGGCGGGGATAGCGCCTACGAGCAGTACTTC.

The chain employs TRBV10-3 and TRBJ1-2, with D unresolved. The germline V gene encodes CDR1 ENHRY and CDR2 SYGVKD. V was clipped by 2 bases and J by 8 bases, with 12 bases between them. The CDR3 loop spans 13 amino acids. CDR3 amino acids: CAISEGVGGGYTF. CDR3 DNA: TGTGCCATCAGTGAGGGGGTGGGAGGCGGCTACACCTTC.

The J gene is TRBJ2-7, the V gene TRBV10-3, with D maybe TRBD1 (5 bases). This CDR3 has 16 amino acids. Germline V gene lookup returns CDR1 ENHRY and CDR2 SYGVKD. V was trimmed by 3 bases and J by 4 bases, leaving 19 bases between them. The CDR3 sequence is CAISDRQRTLDYEQYF. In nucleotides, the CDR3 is TGTGCCATCAGTGATCGTCAGAGGACACTTGATTACGAGCAGTACTTC.

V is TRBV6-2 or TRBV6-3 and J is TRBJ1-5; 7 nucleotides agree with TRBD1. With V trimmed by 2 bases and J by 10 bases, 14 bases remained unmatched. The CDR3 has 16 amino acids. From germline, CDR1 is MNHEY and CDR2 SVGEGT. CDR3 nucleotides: TGTGCCAGCAGTTACCTACTACAGGGGCGGCGCGGACCCCAGCATTTT. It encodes CASSYLLQGRRGPQHF.

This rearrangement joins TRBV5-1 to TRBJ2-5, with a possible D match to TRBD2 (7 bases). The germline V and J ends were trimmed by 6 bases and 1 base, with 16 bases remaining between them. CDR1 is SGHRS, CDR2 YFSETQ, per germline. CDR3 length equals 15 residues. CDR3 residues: CASILRGGPQETQYF. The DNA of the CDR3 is TGCGCCAGCATCCTGAGGGGGGGACCCCAAGAGACCCAGTACTTC.

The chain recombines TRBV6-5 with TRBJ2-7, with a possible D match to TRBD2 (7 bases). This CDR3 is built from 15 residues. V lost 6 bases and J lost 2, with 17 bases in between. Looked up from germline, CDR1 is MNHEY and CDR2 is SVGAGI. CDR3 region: CASRLRGTITYEQYF. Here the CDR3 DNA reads TGTGCCAGCAGGCTGAGGGGGACTATAACCTACGAGCAGTACTTC.

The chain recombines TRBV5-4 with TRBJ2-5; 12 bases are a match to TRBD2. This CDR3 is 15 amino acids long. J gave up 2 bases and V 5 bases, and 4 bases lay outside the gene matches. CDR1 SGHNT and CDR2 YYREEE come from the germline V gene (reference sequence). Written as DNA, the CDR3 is TGTGCCAGCAGTTCCCTAGCGGGAGGGCAAGAGACCCAGTACTTC. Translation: CASSSLAGGQETQYF.

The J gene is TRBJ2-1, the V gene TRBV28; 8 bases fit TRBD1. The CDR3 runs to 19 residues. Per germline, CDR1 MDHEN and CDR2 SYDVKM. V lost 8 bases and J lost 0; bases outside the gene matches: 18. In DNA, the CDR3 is TGTGCCAGCGCCGTGCAGGGGGCGATCCTAGAGGGCTCCTACAATGAGCAGTTCTTC. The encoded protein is CASAVQGAILEGSYNEQFF. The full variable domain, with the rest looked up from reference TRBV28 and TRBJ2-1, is DVKVTQSSRYLVKRTGEKVFLECVQDMDHENMFWYRQDPGLGLRLIYFSYDVKMKEKGDIPEGYSVSREKKERFSLILESASTNQTSMYLCASAVQGAILEGSYNEQFFGPGTRLTVL.

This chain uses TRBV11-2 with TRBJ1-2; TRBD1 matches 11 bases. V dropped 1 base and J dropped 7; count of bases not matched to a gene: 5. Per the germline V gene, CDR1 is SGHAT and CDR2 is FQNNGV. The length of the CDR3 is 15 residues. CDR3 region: CASSLGTGGISGYTF. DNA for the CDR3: TGTGCCAGCAGCTTAGGGACAGGGGGCATTAGTGGCTACACCTTC.

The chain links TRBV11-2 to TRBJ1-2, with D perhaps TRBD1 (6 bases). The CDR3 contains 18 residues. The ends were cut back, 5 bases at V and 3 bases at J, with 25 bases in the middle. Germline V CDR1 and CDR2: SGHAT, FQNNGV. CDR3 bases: TGTGCCAGCAGCCCGTTAACAGGGTCGTGGATACGGGACTATGGCTACACCTTC. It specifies CASSPLTGSWIRDYGYTF.

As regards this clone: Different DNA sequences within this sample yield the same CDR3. CDR3 DNA sequence: TGCGCCAGCAGCCTTGACTCCTCTGGGGCCAACGTCCTGACTTTC. Amino acid sequence: CASSLDSSGANVLTF. V and J are TRBV5-1 and TRBJ2-6; D is uncertain. The CDR3 spans 15 residues. Germline loops: CDR1 SGHRS, CDR2 YFSETQ. With 4 bases removed from V and 0 bases from J, the gap between germline ends came to 8 bases. The whole variable domain, filled in from reference TRBV5-1 and TRBJ2-6, reads KAGVTQTPRYLIKTRGQQVTLSCSPISGHRSVSWYQQTPGQGLQFLFEYFSETQRNKGNFPGRFSGRQFSNSRSEMNVSTLELGDSALYLCASSLDSSGANVLTFGAGSRLTVL.

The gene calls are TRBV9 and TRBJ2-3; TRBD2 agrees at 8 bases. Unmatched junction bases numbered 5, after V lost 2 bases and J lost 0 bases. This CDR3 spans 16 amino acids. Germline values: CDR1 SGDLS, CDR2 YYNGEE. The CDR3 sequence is CASSVRGGPSTDTQYF. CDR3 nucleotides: TGTGCCAGCAGCGTCCGGGGGGGCCCTAGCACAGATACGCAGTATTTT.

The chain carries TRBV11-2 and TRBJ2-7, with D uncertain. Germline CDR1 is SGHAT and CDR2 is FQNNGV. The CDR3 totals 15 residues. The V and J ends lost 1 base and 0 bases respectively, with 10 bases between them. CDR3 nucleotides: TGTGCCAGCAGCTTAGGAACAGATATCTCCTACGAGCAGTACTTC. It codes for CASSLGTDISYEQYF.

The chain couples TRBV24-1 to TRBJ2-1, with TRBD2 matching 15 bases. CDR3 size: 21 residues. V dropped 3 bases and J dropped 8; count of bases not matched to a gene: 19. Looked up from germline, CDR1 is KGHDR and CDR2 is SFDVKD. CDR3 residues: CATSDPDPIGLAGGLEDEQFF. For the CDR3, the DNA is TGTGCCACCAGTGATCCCGACCCGATAGGACTAGCGGGAGGGCTTGAAGATGAGCAGTTCTTC.

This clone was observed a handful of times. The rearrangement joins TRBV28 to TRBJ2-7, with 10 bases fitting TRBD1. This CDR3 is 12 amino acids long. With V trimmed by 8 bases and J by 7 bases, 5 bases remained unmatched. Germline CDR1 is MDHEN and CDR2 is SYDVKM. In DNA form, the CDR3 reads TGTGCCAGCGCAGGGACAGGGGTTGAGCAGTACTTC. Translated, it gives CASAGTGVEQYF.

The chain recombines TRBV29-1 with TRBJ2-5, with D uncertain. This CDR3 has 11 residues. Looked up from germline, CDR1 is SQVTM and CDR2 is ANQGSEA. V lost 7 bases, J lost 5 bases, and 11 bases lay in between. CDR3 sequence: CSAGPPETQYF. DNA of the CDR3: TGCAGCGCCGGCCCCCCGGAGACCCAGTACTTC.

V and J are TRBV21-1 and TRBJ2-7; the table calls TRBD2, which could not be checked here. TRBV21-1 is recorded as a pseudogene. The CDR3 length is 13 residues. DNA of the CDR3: TGTGCCAGCAGCAGGGGGGAGGGTAACGAGCAGTACTTC. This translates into CASSRGEGNEQYF.

CDR3 sequence (DNA): TGTGCCAGCAGTTATAGGGTCGGTAGCGGGAGACCCAGCTCCTACAATGAGCAGTTCTTC. It yields the protein CASSYRVGSGRPSSYNEQFF. This rearrangement joins TRBV6-2 or TRBV6-3 to TRBJ2-1; 9 positions agree with TRBD2. With V trimmed by 3 bases and J by 0 bases, 15 bases remained unmatched. The CDR3 spans 20 residues. CDR1 MNHEY and CDR2 SVGEGT come from the germline V gene.

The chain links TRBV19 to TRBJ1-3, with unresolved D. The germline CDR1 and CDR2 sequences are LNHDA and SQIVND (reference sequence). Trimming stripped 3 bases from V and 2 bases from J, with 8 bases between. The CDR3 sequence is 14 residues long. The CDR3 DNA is TGTGCCAGTAGTATCAACAGTGCTGGAAACACCATATATTTT. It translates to CASSINSAGNTIYF.

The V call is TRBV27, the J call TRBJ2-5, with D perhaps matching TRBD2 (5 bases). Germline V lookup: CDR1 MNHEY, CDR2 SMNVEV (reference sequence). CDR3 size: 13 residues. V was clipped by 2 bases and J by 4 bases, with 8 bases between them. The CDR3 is CASSLRTSETQYF. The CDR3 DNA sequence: TGTGCCAGCAGTTTAAGGACTTCAGAGACCCAGTACTTC.